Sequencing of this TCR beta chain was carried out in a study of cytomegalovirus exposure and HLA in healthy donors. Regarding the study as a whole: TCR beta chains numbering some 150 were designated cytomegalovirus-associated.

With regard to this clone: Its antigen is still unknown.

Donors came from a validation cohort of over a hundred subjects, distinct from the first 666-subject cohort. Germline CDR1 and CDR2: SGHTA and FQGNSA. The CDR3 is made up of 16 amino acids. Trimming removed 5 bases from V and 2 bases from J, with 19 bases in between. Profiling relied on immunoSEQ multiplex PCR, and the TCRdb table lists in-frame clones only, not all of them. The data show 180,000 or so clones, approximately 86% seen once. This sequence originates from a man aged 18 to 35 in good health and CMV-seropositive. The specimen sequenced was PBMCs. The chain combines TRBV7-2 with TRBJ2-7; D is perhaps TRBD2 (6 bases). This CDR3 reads CASSRGKNGTPYEQYF. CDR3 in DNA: TGTGCCAGCAGCCGTGGGAAGAACGGGACTCCCTACGAGCAGTACTTC.